This TCR beta chain is from a study of T cell changes during pregnancy in multiple sclerosis. TCRdb keeps only in-frame clones here, not all; method: immunoSEQ multiplex PCR. The sample includes around 67,000 clones, approximately 92% of them seen just once. The TCR originated in a female donor with multiple sclerosis, enrolled in a pregnancy study. The specimen comprised peripheral blood, sampled in the first trimester of pregnancy.

The chain's CDR3 is CAWSRVSSGSEQFF. The CDR3 coding sequence is TGTGCCTGGAGTCGGGTGTCTAGCGGGAGTGAGCAGTTCTTC. The chain recombines TRBV30 with TRBJ2-1, with 10 positions matching TRBD2. After removal of 2 bases from V and 9 bases from J, the junction contained 7 bases not matched to a gene. The CDR3 extends over 14 amino acids. Germline CDR1 GTSNPN, CDR2 SVGIG (reference sequence). Using reference TRBV30 and TRBJ2-1 for the parts outside the CDR3, the full variable domain is SQTIHQWPATLVQPVGSPLSLECTVEGTSNPNLYWYRQAAGRGLQLLFYSVGIGQISSEVPQNLSASRPQDRQFILSSKKLLLSDSGFYLCAWSRVSSGSEQFFGPGTRLTVL.